This T cell receptor (beta chain) was obtained from a study of T-cell memory formation after mild COVID-19. At the level of the study: Clusters were largely donor specific. Study-level findings and limits: Researchers report contracting CD4+ clones mostly in CM and EM, with CD8+ clones in EMRA. That cross-reactive memory joined was suggested by some responding clones appearing in pre-infection memory.

The CDR3 is 15 residues long. Germline-derived CDR1 and CDR2 are LGHNA and YNFKEQ. V was clipped by 3 bases and J by 2 bases; unmatched bases: 4. Using constant-segment primers, 5'RACE produced TCR alpha and TCR beta cDNA libraries carrying sample barcodes and UMIs. Each CDR3 protein is one row after TCRdb ran MiXCR on the 5' RACE reads. The data show around 390,000 distinct CDR3 sequences, with about 17% seen just once and about 22% held by the top ten. In its sample, this clonotype was seen a few times. Its antigen is not known. Specimen: PBMCs or a T cell subset sorted from them (not recorded which). V is TRBV4-2 and J is TRBJ2-3, with TRBD2 matching over 8 bases. This clonotype was sampled from a man aged 18 to 35 who had mild COVID-19 (a few samples of this study predate the infection). Cell type and time point are not known. The CDR3 spells CASSQAGLVTDTQYF. For the CDR3, the DNA is TGTGCCAGCAGCCAGGCGGGACTAGTCACAGATACGCAGTATTTT.